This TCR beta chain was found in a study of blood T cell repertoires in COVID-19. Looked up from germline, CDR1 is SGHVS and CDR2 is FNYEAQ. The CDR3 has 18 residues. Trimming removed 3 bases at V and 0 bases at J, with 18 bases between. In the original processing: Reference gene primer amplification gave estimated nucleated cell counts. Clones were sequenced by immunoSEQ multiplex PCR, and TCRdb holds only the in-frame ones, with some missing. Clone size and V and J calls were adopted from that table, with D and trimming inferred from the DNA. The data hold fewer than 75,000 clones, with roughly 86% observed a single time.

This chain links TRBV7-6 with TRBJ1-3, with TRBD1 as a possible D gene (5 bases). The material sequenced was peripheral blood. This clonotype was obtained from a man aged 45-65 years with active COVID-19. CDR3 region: CASSFTLQVPSSGNTIYF. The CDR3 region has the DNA TGTGCCAGCAGCTTTACCTTACAGGTGCCGAGCTCTGGAAACACCATATATTTT.